Each of the 13 T cell receptor beta chains below was sequenced from the same sample in a study of cytomegalovirus exposure and HLA in healthy donors (dated by TCRdb to about 2017). Libraries were built with the immunoSEQ multiplex PCR assay. The multiplex PCR relied on a mix of 60 forward primers for TCR Vbeta segments and 13 reverse primers for TCR Jbeta segments. This immuneACCESS table, as held by TCRdb, lists in-frame sequences with V and J called but not all clones. Of the missing ones, under half trace to an unresolved V gene in checked studies; the others have no known cause. The sample contains approximately 110,000 clones, approximately 70% of them found a single time. Under 13% of the sample comes from the top ten. The sequencing input was PBMCs. All receptors derive from a man in his forties in good health and CMV-seropositive.

The rearrangement joins TRBV27 to TRBJ2-6; 10 nucleotides align to TRBD2. In germline, CDR1 is MNHEY, CDR2 SMNVEV (reference sequence). Germline trimming cut 2 bases from V and 2 bases from J; bases unmatched to any gene: 15. This CDR3 comprises 21 residues. The CDR3: CASSLKLVGGLAGAGANVLTF. The CDR3, as DNA: TGTGCCAGCAGTTTAAAGTTGGTGGGGGGGCTAGCGGGAGCTGGGGCCAACGTCCTGACTTTC.

The gene calls are TRBV5-1 and TRBJ2-7, with 12 bases aligning to TRBD2. Trimming at V came to 3 bases and at J to 0 bases, leaving 10 bases not matched to a gene. The CDR3 runs to 18 residues. CDR1 and CDR2 from the germline V gene are SGHRS and YFSETQ. The CDR3 is CASSCWGLAGHRSYEQYV. In DNA form, the CDR3 reads TGCGCCAGCAGCTGCTGGGGACTAGCGGGTCACCGCTCCTACGAGCAGTACGTC.

In DNA form, the CDR3 reads TGTGCCAGCTCACCAGGGGGCACGAACACAGGGATCAATCAGCCCCAGCATTTT. This sequence encodes CASSPGGTNTGINQPQHF. This chain uses TRBV18 with TRBJ1-5; D is possibly TRBD1 (6 bases). Trimming removed 2 bases at V and 3 bases at J, with 20 bases between. Germline V gene lookup returns CDR1 KGHSH and CDR2 LQKENI. The CDR3 extends over 18 amino acids.

This sequence joins TRBV19 and TRBJ2-1, with 8 bases lining up with TRBD2. CDR1 is LNHDA and CDR2 is SQIVND in the germline V gene (reference sequence). Losses at the gene ends were 5 bases for V and 3 bases for J; bases not matched to a gene: 6. There are 15 residues in the CDR3. CDR3 amino acids: CASSQTLAGYNEQFF. Written as DNA, the CDR3 is TGTGCCAGTAGTCAAACTCTAGCGGGCTACAATGAGCAGTTCTTC.

The V call is TRBV6-5, the J call TRBJ2-7; D is perhaps TRBD2 (6 bases). This CDR3 spans 12 amino acids. V was pared by 2 bases and J by 4 bases, with 6 bases between. Germline V CDR1 and CDR2: MNHEY, SVGAGI. This chain's CDR3 is CASSYREYEQYF. The CDR3 DNA sequence: TGTGCCAGCAGTTACCGGGAGTACGAGCAGTACTTC.

The chain links TRBV4-1 to TRBJ2-2; TRBD2 aligns across 7 bases. Trimming cost V 4 bases and J 1 base; bases outside gene matches: 6. CDR1 and CDR2 (germline): MGHRA, YSYEKL. This CDR3 is built from 16 residues. CDR3 region: CASSRTPGGNTGELFF. The CDR3 DNA sequence: TGCGCCAGCAGCCGGACCCCGGGAGGGAACACCGGGGAGCTGTTTTTT.

The V and J genes are TRBV5-1 and TRBJ1-3, with D possibly matching TRBD1 (5 bases). Germline loops: CDR1 SGHRS, CDR2 YFSETQ. With 2 bases removed from V and 4 bases from J, the gap between germline ends came to 13 bases. This CDR3 is 15 amino acids long. The CDR3, as DNA: TGCGCCAGCAGCTTCAACCAGGGCATCGGAAACACCATATATTTT. Protein product: CASSFNQGIGNTIYF.

The V gene is TRBV27, the J gene TRBJ2-2; D not certain. The CDR3 has 15 amino acids. V lost 0 bases and J 7 bases, leaving 12 bases between the germline ends. The V gene's germline CDR1 is MNHEY and CDR2 SMNVEV (reference sequence). The CDR3 nucleotides read TGTGCCAGCAGTTTATCAGTTGGGTCTAGCGGGGAGCTGTTTTTT. Translating gives CASSLSVGSSGELFF.

The chain recombines TRBV29-1 with TRBJ1-1; TRBD1 matches 7 bases. Germline lookup yields CDR1 SQVTM and CDR2 ANQGSEA. V dropped 3 bases and J dropped 1; count of bases not matched to a gene: 5. CDR3 length: 14 amino acids. The CDR3 sequence: CSVDIDRANTEAFF. In DNA form, the CDR3 reads TGCAGCGTTGATATAGACAGGGCGAACACTGAAGCTTTCTTT.

A few counts support this clone. The chain joins TRBV5-1 to TRBJ2-7; the match to TRBD1 covers 11 bases. This CDR3 is 13 amino acids long. The V gene end was trimmed by 4 bases and the J gene end by 6 bases; junction bases not matched to a gene: 3. Per the germline V gene, CDR1 is SGHRS and CDR2 is YFSETQ. CDR3 sequence: CASSTGTGGEQYF. CDR3 coding DNA: TGCGCCAGCAGCACCGGGACAGGGGGCGAGCAGTACTTC.

V gene TRBV30 combines with J gene TRBJ2-1; D possibly corresponds to TRBD2 (6 bases). Germline assignment: CDR1 GTSNPN and CDR2 SVGIG (reference sequence). Trimming stripped 0 bases from V and 3 bases from J, with 12 bases between. CDR3 length: 15 residues. In DNA, the CDR3 is TGTGCCTGGAGTGTAGAGGGCGGGATCTACAATGAGCAGTTCTTC. It yields the protein CAWSVEGGIYNEQFF. The full variable domain, in which reference TRBV30 and TRBJ2-1 provide the parts outside the CDR3, is SQTIHQWPATLVQPVGSPLSLECTVEGTSNPNLYWYRQAAGRGLQLLFYSVGIGQISSEVPQNLSASRPQDRQFILSSKKLLLSDSGFYLCAWSVEGGIYNEQFFGPGTRLTVL.

In its sample, this clone was seen once. Other DNA sequences in the same sample also yield this CDR3. The chain uses TRBV13 and TRBJ2-7, with D possibly being TRBD1 or TRBD2 (6 bases each). CDR1 and CDR2 (germline): PRHDT, FYEKMQ (reference sequence). The CDR3 loop spans 14 amino acids. This CDR3 is CASSLGGPTYEQYV. CDR3 bases: TGTGCCAGCAGCCTAGGGGGGCCCACCTACGAGCAGTACGTC.

This clone was counted between two and nine times. The rearrangement joins TRBV5-6 to TRBJ1-4, with 12 bases fitting TRBD1. Germline CDR1 is SGHDT and CDR2 is YYEEEE. Unmatched junction bases numbered 5, after V lost 0 bases and J lost 2 bases. The CDR3 covers 18 residues. Here the CDR3 reads CASSLGDRGQNTNEKLFF. DNA for the CDR3: TGTGCCAGCAGCTTGGGGGACAGGGGGCAAAATACTAATGAAAAACTGTTTTTT.